Following are 19 T cell receptor beta chains from one sample sequenced in a study of blood T cell repertoires in COVID-19. Repertoires were generated with immunoSEQ multiplex PCR, while TCRdb's copy carries only in-frame clones and drops some. The sample carries about 160,000 clones, around 80% recorded once. The specimen sequenced was peripheral blood. The receptors shown here come from a woman older than 75 with active or convalescent COVID-19.

The chain links TRBV11-2 to TRBJ1-2; D is perhaps TRBD1 (5 bases). V lost 2 bases to trimming and J lost 8 bases, with 12 bases between them. Germline V CDR1 and CDR2: SGHAT, FQNNGV. This CDR3 is built from 13 residues. The CDR3 DNA reads TGTGCCAGCAGCTTAAACGGGGGATCAGGCTACACCTTC. It yields the protein CASSLNGGSGYTF.

Note on this clone: This specimen includes other DNA sequences encoding the same CDR3. The J gene is TRBJ1-2, the V gene TRBV10-3; 12 bases align to TRBD1. The CDR3 length is 14 residues. V was clipped by 6 bases and J by 4 bases; unmatched bases: 3. The germline V gene has CDR1 ENHRY and CDR2 SYGVKD. The CDR3 sequence: CAISGTGGGYGYTF. Here the CDR3 DNA reads TGTGCCATCAGCGGGACAGGGGGCGGCTATGGCTACACCTTC.

V and J are TRBV19 and TRBJ1-5; TRBD1 agrees at 10 bases. Germline V gene data show CDR1 as LNHDA and CDR2 as SQIVND (reference sequence). Trimming cost V 6 bases and J 5 bases; bases outside gene matches: 7. The CDR3 spans 15 residues. The DNA for the CDR3 is TGTGCCAGTAGCCCCCGGGACAGGGGACATCAGCCCCAGCATTTT. Residues: CASSPRDRGHQPQHF.

This chain connects TRBV29-1 to TRBJ1-5; 7 nucleotides align to TRBD1. This CDR3 contains 16 residues. V was clipped by 4 bases and J by 7 bases; unmatched bases: 16. CDR1 is SQVTM and CDR2 is ANQGSEA in the germline V gene. The CDR3 spells CSVAGPGGGTGQPQHF. In nucleotides, the CDR3 is TGCAGCGTTGCTGGGCCAGGGGGAGGCACGGGACAGCCCCAGCATTTT.

This clone was picked up a small number of times. The J gene is TRBJ1-4, the V gene TRBV11-3; D is possibly TRBD1 (5 bases). The V gene lost 5 bases and the J gene lost 4 bases, with 14 bases spanning the gap. The CDR3 covers 15 residues. Germline CDR1 SGHNT, CDR2 YENEEA. CDR3 coding DNA: TGTGCCAGCAGCCCCGACAGCGGGTATAATGAAAAACTGTTTTTT. This translates into CASSPDSGYNEKLFF.

The chain employs TRBV29-1 and TRBJ2-1, with 12 bases identical to TRBD2. Germline V gene sequence: CDR1 SQVTM, CDR2 ANQGSEA. Trimming cost V 6 bases and J 10 bases; bases outside gene matches: 10. This CDR3 spans 14 amino acids. In nucleotides, the CDR3 is TGCAGCGTCGCTCCTAGCGGGGGGGCAGGGGAGCAGTTCTTC. It is translated as CSVAPSGGAGEQFF.

This clone was seen a handful of times. The chain employs TRBV7-9 and TRBJ2-5; a weak D match, TRBD2 (6 bases). CDR1 is SEHNR, CDR2 FQNEAQ, per germline (reference sequence). The V end lost 3 bases, the J end lost 4 bases, and 9 bases lay between the germline ends. This CDR3 spans 13 amino acids. Written as DNA, the CDR3 is TGTGCCAGCAGCTTGGGAGGAACAGAGACCCAGTACTTC. Translating it yields CASSLGGTETQYF.

This clone was counted at least ten times. The V call is TRBV2, the J call TRBJ1-3; D uncertain. V was trimmed by 8 bases and J by 3 bases, leaving 5 bases between them. The germline gives CDR1 SNHLY, CDR2 FYNNEI. The CDR3 has 11 amino acids. The CDR3 DNA sequence: TGTGCCAGCGGCGGTGGAAACACCATATATTTT. Translating it yields CASGGGNTIYF.

The chain carries TRBV3-1 (or the pseudogene TRBV3-2) and TRBJ1-2; 9 nucleotides match TRBD1. The CDR3 has 14 residues. The germline gives CDR1 LGHDT, CDR2 YNNKEL (reference sequence). The V segment lost 5 bases and the J segment 5 bases; nucleotides outside the gene matches: 6. The CDR3 sequence: CASSWDRAGYGYTF. DNA for the CDR3: TGTGCCAGCAGCTGGGACAGGGCGGGGTATGGCTACACCTTC.

The V gene is TRBV9, the J gene TRBJ1-3; tentative D call: TRBD1 (6 bases). Trimming took 3 bases from V and 3 from J, leaving 7 bases between them. Germline V CDR1 and CDR2: SGDLS, YYNGEE. The CDR3 runs 13 residues. CDR3 sequence (DNA): TGTGCCAGCAGCGCAGGGGTTGGAAACACCATATATTTT. This gives the protein CASSAGVGNTIYF.

The J gene is TRBJ2-2, the V gene TRBV5-8, with TRBD1 as a possible D gene (6 bases). The ends were cut back, 3 bases at V and 1 base at J, with 10 bases in the middle. Germline V gene data show CDR1 as SGHTS and CDR2 as YDEGEE. The CDR3 length is 15 residues. The CDR3 sequence is CASSSGQLNTGELFF. As DNA, the CDR3 is TGTGCCAGCAGCTCTGGACAGCTGAACACCGGGGAGCTGTTTTTT.

The rearrangement links TRBV5-1 to TRBJ2-1; 9 bases fit TRBD1. Germline CDR1 SGHRS, CDR2 YFSETQ. This CDR3 region has 16 residues. V was pared by 7 bases and J by 8 bases, with 16 bases of the junction left unmatched. CDR3 nucleotides: TGCGCCAGCGGTAAGGGGACGGGACAGGGATTTGATGAGCAGTTCTTC. Its translation: CASGKGTGQGFDEQFF.

The rearrangement uses TRBV6-5 and TRBJ2-5; 9 bases agree with TRBD1. CDR1 is MNHEY, CDR2 SVGAGI, per germline. The CDR3 length is 16 residues. With 1 base clipped from V and 4 bases from J, the junction kept 7 bases outside the gene matches. CDR3 sequence: CASSYFGTGRGETQYF. Here the CDR3 DNA reads TGTGCCAGCAGTTACTTTGGGACAGGGAGGGGAGAGACCCAGTACTTC.

DNA of the CDR3: TGTGCCAGCAGCTTGACGACAGGGGTAGGGGAGCTGTTTTTT. Protein sequence: CASSLTTGVGELFF. The V and J genes are TRBV5-5 and TRBJ2-2; 8 bases map to TRBD1. The CDR3 has 14 residues. The germline V gene encodes CDR1 SGHKS and CDR2 YYEKEE (reference sequence). Losses at the gene ends were 1 base for V and 8 bases for J; bases not matched to a gene: 4.

This chain uses TRBV11-2 with TRBJ2-7; tentatively, D is TRBD2 (5 bases). The CDR3 consists of 14 residues. V was shortened by 4 bases and J by 7 bases, with 17 bases between the two germline ends. Germline V gene data show CDR1 as SGHAT and CDR2 as FQNNGV. In DNA form, the CDR3 reads TGTGCCAGCAGCTCTATAATTACACCGGGGGAGCAGTACTTC. It codes for CASSSIITPGEQYF.

V gene TRBV5-1 combines with J gene TRBJ2-7, with D tentatively TRBD1 (6 bases). In germline, CDR1 is SGHRS, CDR2 YFSETQ. The V end lost 4 bases, the J end lost 1 base, and 18 bases lay between the germline ends. The CDR3 is made up of 16 amino acids. DNA for the CDR3: TGCGCCAGCAGCGCAGACCACGGGACAACTTCCTACGAGCAGTACTTC. It translates to CASSADHGTTSYEQYF.

V and J are TRBV6-1 and TRBJ1-4, with D perhaps TRBD1 (5 bases). This CDR3 contains 16 residues. The V gene lost 0 bases and the J gene lost 2 bases, with 10 bases spanning the gap. The germline CDR1 and CDR2 sequences are MNHNS and SASEGT. DNA of the CDR3: TGTGCCAGCAGTGAAGCGGGGCAGGGTACTAATGAAAAACTGTTTTTT. It yields the protein CASSEAGQGTNEKLFF.

The V and J genes are TRBV4-3 and TRBJ1-1, with 8 bases fitting TRBD1. V shed 1 base and J 6 bases; nucleotides not matched to a gene: 13. Germline CDR1 is LGHNA and CDR2 is YSLEER. The CDR3 spans 17 residues. In nucleotides, the CDR3 is TGCGCCAGCAGCCAAGGCTTAGACCCGACAGGGGCCGCTGAAGCTTTCTTT. It yields the protein CASSQGLDPTGAAEAFF.

The chain recombines TRBV7-2 with TRBJ1-1; D not certain. V lost 1 base, J lost 6 bases, and 15 bases lay in between. The CDR3 length is 15 residues. The germline gives CDR1 SGHTA, CDR2 FQGNSA. Here the CDR3 DNA reads TGTGCCAGCAGCTTAGGCCGAGGATTCAATGCTGAAGCTTTCTTT. It is translated as CASSLGRGFNAEAFF.